This passage covers 16 T cell receptor beta chains from one sample sequenced in a study of siplizumab effects on memory and regulatory T cells. Produced via immunoSEQ multiplex PCR; TCRdb's table is partial and in-frame only. The sample yields about 120,000 clones, 90% to 95% seen once. The sample comprised non-Treg CD4+ T cells sorted from blood. The receptors come from a human donor in good health.

The chain joins TRBV14 to TRBJ2-1; perhaps TRBD2 as D (6 bases). The CDR3 is made up of 16 amino acids. The germline gives CDR1 SGHDN, CDR2 FVKESK. V gave up 1 base and J gave up 4 bases, with 14 bases separating them. This CDR3 reads CASSQGWPGAYNEQFF. CDR3 in DNA: TGTGCCAGCAGCCAAGGGTGGCCGGGAGCTTACAATGAGCAGTTCTTC.

The chain uses TRBV7-8 and TRBJ1-2, with D tentatively TRBD1 (6 bases). V shed 8 bases and J shed 2 bases, with 21 bases lying between them. CDR1 is SGHVS, CDR2 FQNEAQ, per germline. The CDR3 loop spans 16 amino acids. The CDR3 coding sequence is TGTGCCAGCCTAAAGAGGGGAGGGACAATGAACTATGGCTACACCTTC. Protein product: CASLKRGGTMNYGYTF. The entire variable domain, with the rest obtained from reference TRBV7-8 and TRBJ1-2, is as follows: GAGVSQSPRYKVAKRGQDVALRCDPISGHVSLFWYQQALGQGPEFLTYFQNEAQLDKSGLPSDRFFAERPEGSVSTLKIQRTQQEDSAVYLCASLKRGGTMNYGYTFGSGTRLTVV.

This chain uses TRBV6-6 with TRBJ2-7, with D perhaps matching TRBD2 (7 bases). V was cut by 7 bases and J by 0 bases, with 16 bases left in between. CDR3 length equals 15 residues. CDR1 is MNHNY, CDR2 SVGAGI, per germline (reference sequence). Written as DNA, the CDR3 is TGTGCCAGCACCCTAGGGGGGGGGAGCTCCTACGAGCAGTACTTC. Translating gives CASTLGGGSSYEQYF.

This clone occurred once. Other DNA sequences of this sample code for an identical CDR3. The gene calls are TRBV6-5 and TRBJ2-5; D is undetermined. Germline V gene sequence: CDR1 MNHEY, CDR2 SVGAGI. The CDR3 is 12 residues long. Trimming removed 0 bases at V and 5 bases at J, with 4 bases between. Here the CDR3 DNA reads TGTGCCAGCAGTTACTCCCAGGAGACCCAGTACTTC. This encodes CASSYSQETQYF.

The chain uses TRBV6-6 and TRBJ1-2, with 11 bases that match TRBD1. V lost 6 bases, J lost 5 bases, and 5 bases stayed unmatched. The CDR3 is 14 residues long. Germline V gene lookup returns CDR1 MNHNY and CDR2 SVGAGI (reference sequence). CDR3 sequence reads: CASSQGQGAYGYTF. The CDR3 region has the DNA TGTGCCAGCAGCCAAGGACAGGGGGCGTATGGCTACACCTTC.

The chain has TRBV2 and TRBJ2-5; 11 positions match TRBD2. Germline V gives CDR1 SNHLY, CDR2 FYNNEI. V lost 4 bases, J lost 6 bases, and 7 bases stayed unmatched. CDR3 length: 15 residues. The CDR3 loop is CASSGISGGAKTQYF. CDR3 in DNA: TGTGCCAGCAGTGGGATTAGCGGGGGGGCTAAGACCCAGTACTTC.

This clone appeared a single time. The rearrangement links TRBV6-6 to TRBJ1-1; 9 bases fit TRBD1. The CDR3 has 13 amino acids. The germline gives CDR1 MNHNY, CDR2 SVGAGI (reference sequence). The junction had 3 bases not matched to a gene; V was cut back by 2 bases and J by 8 bases. CDR3 coding DNA: TGTGCCAGCAGTTACCTTACAGGGGGCGAAGCTTTCTTT. Encoded protein: CASSYLTGGEAFF.

The V gene is TRBV20-1, the J gene TRBJ1-1, with 7 bases matching TRBD1. This CDR3 has 11 amino acids. The germline gives CDR1 DFQATT, CDR2 SNEGSKA (reference sequence). V was clipped by 7 bases and J by 3 bases; unmatched bases: 2. The DNA for the CDR3 is TGCAGTGTTCAGGGGGACACTGAAGCTTTCTTT. Translating gives CSVQGDTEAFF.

This clone was found once. This sequence joins TRBV18 and TRBJ2-2; TRBD1 aligns across 10 bases. Germline lookup yields CDR1 KGHSH and CDR2 LQKENI. V lost 6 bases, J lost 7 bases, and 8 bases stayed unmatched. This CDR3 has 15 residues. CDR3: CASSTGQGNGGELFF. CDR3 DNA sequence: TGTGCCAGCTCCACGGGACAGGGGAACGGCGGGGAGCTGTTTTTT.

The rearrangement uses TRBV11-2 and TRBJ1-1, with 8 bases that match TRBD1. CDR3 length: 17 residues. Germline assignment: CDR1 SGHAT and CDR2 FQNNGV. The V gene end was trimmed by 2 bases and the J gene end by 1 base; junction bases not matched to a gene: 9. This chain's CDR3 is CASSLPLRGRANTEAFF. The CDR3 nucleotides are TGTGCCAGCAGCTTACCTCTCAGGGGGCGAGCGAACACTGAAGCTTTCTTT. Complete variable domain (other parts from reference TRBV11-2 and TRBJ1-1): EAGVAQSPRYKIIEKRQSVAFWCNPISGHATLYWYQQILGQGPKLLIQFQNNGVVDDSQLPKDRFSAERLKGVDSTLKIQPAKLEDSAVYLCASSLPLRGRANTEAFFGQGTRLTVV.

The rearrangement uses TRBV6-5 and TRBJ2-1; 10 nucleotides align to TRBD2. Germline CDR1 reads MNHEY; CDR2 reads SVGAGI. The CDR3 loop spans 15 amino acids. J lost 3 bases, V lost 7 bases, and 6 bases had no gene match. The CDR3 coding sequence is TGTGCCAGCAAACGGACTAGCGGAAACTACAATGAGCAGTTCTTC. It is translated as CASKRTSGNYNEQFF.

The genes are TRBV6-4 and TRBJ1-1; D ambiguous. Germline CDR1 is MRHNA and CDR2 is SNTAGT. Trimming removed 3 bases at V and 0 bases at J, with 11 bases between. The CDR3 spans 15 residues. The CDR3 region is CASSELGRLNTEAFF. The CDR3 DNA follows: TGTGCCAGCAGTGAATTAGGACGTTTGAACACTGAAGCTTTCTTT.

V is TRBV9 and J is TRBJ2-5, with D possibly matching TRBD1 (6 bases). Germline V lookup: CDR1 SGDLS, CDR2 YYNGEE. This CDR3 spans 13 amino acids. Trimming pared 4 bases from V and 8 bases from J, leaving 15 bases between. Here the CDR3 reads CASSPGTLGTQYF. CDR3 sequence (DNA): TGTGCCAGCAGCCCAGGGACATTGGGAACCCAGTACTTC.

V gene TRBV20-1 combines with J gene TRBJ1-1, with 7 nucleotides matching TRBD1. Looked up from germline, CDR1 is DFQATT and CDR2 is SNEGSKA (reference sequence). There are 11 residues in the CDR3. The ends lost 6 bases at V and 5 bases at J; junction bases unmatched: 3. The CDR3 loop reads CSAQGGTEAFF. For the CDR3, the DNA is TGCAGTGCCCAGGGGGGGACTGAAGCTTTCTTT.

V gene TRBV5-5 combines with J gene TRBJ2-2; D perhaps matches TRBD2 (6 bases). The CDR3 runs to 16 residues. Trimming pared 2 bases from V and 3 bases from J, leaving 14 bases between. Germline V gene sequence: CDR1 SGHKS, CDR2 YYEKEE (reference sequence). The CDR3 protein is CASSFLQRVDTGELFF. CDR3 nucleotide sequence: TGTGCCAGCAGCTTTCTTCAGCGGGTCGACACCGGGGAGCTGTTTTTT.

The genes are TRBV6-1 and TRBJ2-7, with 8 bases aligning to TRBD1. Trimming removed 11 bases from V and 4 bases from J; junction bases left unmatched: 10. CDR1 is MNHNS, CDR2 SASEGT, per germline. This CDR3 is 13 amino acids long. CDR3 amino acids: CACSGQGAYEQYF. The CDR3 region has the DNA TGTGCCTGTTCTGGGCAGGGGGCTTACGAGCAGTACTTC.